The 7 T cell receptor beta chains below all came from one sample that was sequenced in a study of T cell responses to AZD1222 COVID-19 vaccine. Assay: immunoSEQ multiplex PCR; the TCRdb copy retains only in-frame clones and omits some. The table lists 75,000 to 100,000 clones, 86% of them singletons. Sequenced material: peripheral blood, taken on day 0 of AZD1222 vaccination. Receptor source: an adult in good health.

V and J are TRBV5-4 and TRBJ1-6; 7 nucleotides match TRBD1. V lost 5 bases and J lost 5; bases outside the gene matches: 4. CDR3 size: 14 residues. CDR1 is SGHNT, CDR2 YYREEE, per germline (reference sequence). CDR3 in amino acids: CASRGGQNNSPLHF. The CDR3 nucleotides read TGTGCCAGCAGGGGGGGACAGAATAATTCACCCCTCCACTTT.

V and J are TRBV14 and TRBJ1-1; no definite D call. This CDR3 spans 15 amino acids. Germline V gene data show CDR1 as SGHDN and CDR2 as FVKESK. V shed 4 bases and J shed 0 bases, with 12 bases lying between them. Here the CDR3 DNA reads TGTGCCAGCAGCCTCGGCATAGGATTGAACACTGAAGCTTTCTTT. Its translation is CASSLGIGLNTEAFF.

V gene TRBV7-8 combines with J gene TRBJ2-7; D is unresolved. The ends were cut back, 5 bases at V and 0 bases at J, with 14 bases in the middle. CDR1 is SGHVS and CDR2 is FQNEAQ in the germline V gene. The CDR3 runs to 15 residues. The CDR3 spells CASSTHQASSYEQYF. For the CDR3, the DNA is TGTGCCAGCAGCACACACCAGGCTAGCTCCTACGAGCAGTACTTC.

The chain recombines TRBV7-8 with TRBJ2-2; D possibly corresponds to TRBD1 (5 bases). V was shortened by 0 bases and J by 4 bases, with 9 bases between the two germline ends. The CDR3 totals 15 residues. The V gene's germline CDR1 is SGHVS and CDR2 FQNEAQ. The CDR3 loop is CASSLAWTSTGELFF. The CDR3 DNA follows: TGTGCCAGCAGCTTAGCATGGACAAGCACCGGGGAGCTGTTTTTT.

V usage is TRBV27 and J usage is TRBJ2-1, with 10 bases that match TRBD2. This CDR3 is built from 15 residues. The ends lost 5 bases at V and 5 bases at J; junction bases unmatched: 6. Per the germline V gene, CDR1 is MNHEY and CDR2 is SMNVEV (reference sequence). The CDR3 bases are TGTGCCAGCAGTCCGCTAGCGGGAGCCGACAATGAGCAGTTCTTC. This sequence encodes CASSPLAGADNEQFF.

The chain employs TRBV28 and TRBJ2-1; possibly TRBD1 or TRBD2 for D (5 bases each). Germline CDR1 reads MDHEN; CDR2 reads SYDVKM. There are 15 residues in the CDR3. The ends were cut back, 2 bases at V and 4 bases at J, with 12 bases in the middle. CDR3: CASSLGGPSYNEQFF. CDR3 coding DNA: TGTGCCAGCAGTTTAGGGGGACCGAGTTACAATGAGCAGTTCTTC.

This chain uses TRBV6-2 or TRBV6-3 with TRBJ1-5, with 7 positions matching TRBD1. Losses at the gene ends were 0 bases for V and 4 bases for J; bases not matched to a gene: 6. The germline V gene encodes CDR1 MNHEY and CDR2 SVGEGT. CDR3 length equals 16 residues. For the CDR3, the DNA is TGTGCCAGCAGTTACTCGATTGGGACAGTGAATCAGCCCCAGCATTTT. This encodes CASSYSIGTVNQPQHF.